The T cell receptor (delta chain) under discussion was sequenced for a study of γδ T cells in repeated Plasmodium falciparum infection. Study context: Over around 630 days, donors received four mosquito-bite P. falciparum NF54 infections.

Gammadelta T cells were flow-sorted from PBMC into Vgamma9/Vdelta2+ and Vdelta2-negative populations for bulk analysis. Sequencing covered both gamma and delta TCR chains per sample. TCRdb re-called the multiplex PCR reads with CATT. The sample consists of roughly 86,000 delta-chain clones, roughly 1.4% of them appearing once. The V gene's germline CDR1 is TSWWSYY and CDR2 QGS. CDR3 length equals 21 residues. This clone turned up a few times. TCRdb's protein, taken from a much larger clone, differs from this DNA's translation at residue 18, likely owing to a read error; the protein displayed comes from the DNA.

The receptor was isolated from a pool of human donors (malaria-infected and uninfected, not separated). The source material was gamma-delta T cells from blood. The genes are TRDV1 and TRDJ1; 13 bases fit TRDD3. No J gene is reported in TCRdb; it was inferred here by comparing the DNA with germline. The CDR3 DNA is TGTGCTCTTGGGGAACTCCGACCTACTGGGGGATACGGTCTGGACACCGATGAACTCATCTTT. Translation gives CALGELRPTGGYGLDTDELIF.